A single sample gave rise to the 27 T cell receptor beta chains below, sequenced in a study of cytotoxic CD8 clonotypes in ibrutinib-treated CLL. Libraries were prepared by immunoSEQ multiplex PCR; TCRdb keeps only in-frame clonotypes and omits some of them. Found here are under 150,000 clones, approximately 90% of them singletons; the top ten hold 11%. The sample here was PBMCs, taken after 12 months of ibrutinib treatment. Receptors were obtained from a human donor with chronic lymphocytic leukemia.

This clone occurred once. The chain couples TRBV28 to TRBJ1-2; 8 bases align to TRBD1. CDR3 size: 19 residues. V was clipped by 6 bases and J by 8 bases; unmatched bases: 26. Looked up from germline, CDR1 is MDHEN and CDR2 is SYDVKM. In DNA form, the CDR3 reads TGTGCCAGCAGCAGGACATCATTTGCCCTTCCAGGGGGCGCGGGGGGCTACACCTTC. Protein sequence: CASSRTSFALPGGAGGYTF.

The chain carries TRBV9 and TRBJ1-3; D is uncertain. Trimming took 4 bases from V and 0 from J, leaving 8 bases between them. Germline V gives CDR1 SGDLS, CDR2 YYNGEE. This CDR3 has 14 amino acids. The CDR3 coding sequence is TGTGCCAGCAGCCTGGAGGACTCTGGAAACACCATATATTTT. This translates into CASSLEDSGNTIYF.

This chain connects TRBV7-2 to TRBJ2-2; no firm D call. There are 15 residues in the CDR3. V lost 2 bases and J 7 bases, leaving 14 bases between the germline ends. The germline V gene has CDR1 SGHTA and CDR2 FQGNSA. This CDR3 is CASSLLSVAVGELFF. The CDR3 DNA reads TGTGCCAGCAGCTTACTCTCTGTAGCAGTCGGGGAGCTGTTTTTT.

This chain joins TRBV15 and TRBJ2-3, with TRBD1 matching over 10 bases. The CDR3 loop spans 15 amino acids. V dropped 3 bases and J dropped 4; count of bases not matched to a gene: 4. Germline V gene sequence: CDR1 LNHNV, CDR2 YYDKDF (reference sequence). The CDR3 region is CATSSGTGAPDTQYF. The CDR3 DNA reads TGTGCCACCAGCAGTGGGACAGGGGCCCCAGATACGCAGTATTTT.

There are a few counts of this clone. The J gene is TRBJ1-5, the V gene TRBV10-1, with TRBD1 identical over 9 bases. Trimming cost V 4 bases and J 6 bases; bases outside gene matches: 19. CDR1 and CDR2 (germline): WNHNN, SYGVQD (reference sequence). The CDR3 consists of 19 residues. In DNA form, the CDR3 reads TGCGCCAGCAGTGGCCACTCACCTCCGCACAGGGGGCATTGTCAGCCCCAGCATTTT. The encoded protein is CASSGHSPPHRGHCQPQHF.

The chain uses TRBV10-3 and TRBJ1-1, with 7 positions matching TRBD1. In germline, CDR1 is ENHRY, CDR2 SYGVKD. The CDR3 contains 14 residues. V lost 4 bases to trimming and J lost 4 bases; unmatched junction nucleotides: 6. The CDR3 spells CAISVLQGTTEAFF. The CDR3 coding sequence is TGTGCCATCAGTGTACTACAGGGGACCACTGAAGCTTTCTTT.

This clone was seen only once. The rearrangement uses TRBV9 and TRBJ2-7; 8 bases line up with TRBD2. This CDR3 comprises 15 residues. The junction had 13 bases not matched to a gene; V was cut back by 4 bases and J by 7 bases. Germline V gene lookup returns CDR1 SGDLS and CDR2 YYNGEE. The chain's CDR3 is CASSFTGGSHGEQYF. The CDR3 region has the DNA TGTGCCAGCAGCTTCACGGGGGGGAGCCATGGTGAGCAGTACTTC.

V usage is TRBV5-4 and J usage is TRBJ2-1; 8 bases are shared with TRBD2. Germline CDR1 reads SGHNT; CDR2 reads YYREEE (reference sequence). This CDR3 is 15 amino acids long. After removal of 2 bases from V and 6 bases from J, the junction contained 7 bases not matched to a gene. CDR3 in amino acids: CASSFSSGSPNEQFF. Here the CDR3 DNA reads TGTGCCAGCAGCTTCTCCAGCGGGAGCCCCAATGAGCAGTTCTTC. Supplemented by reference TRBV5-4 and TRBJ2-1, the full variable domain reads ETGVTQSPTHLIKTRGQQVTLRCSSQSGHNTVSWYQQALGQGPQFIFQYYREEENGRGNFPPRFSGLQFPNYSSELNVNALELDDSALYLCASSFSSGSPNEQFFGPGTRLTVL.

The CDR3 coding sequence is TGCGCCAGCAGCTTGGCAGGGGGCAGTGGTAATGAAAAACTGTTTTTT. This translates into CASSLAGGSGNEKLFF. The gene calls are TRBV5-1 and TRBJ1-4, with TRBD1 matching over 8 bases. V shed 0 bases and J 4 bases; nucleotides not matched to a gene: 5. Germline V lookup: CDR1 SGHRS, CDR2 YFSETQ. The CDR3 consists of 16 residues. Full variable domain (missing parts from reference TRBV5-1 and TRBJ1-4): KAGVTQTPRYLIKTRGQQVTLSCSPISGHRSVSWYQQTPGQGLQFLFEYFSETQRNKGNFPGRFSGRQFSNSRSEMNVSTLELGDSALYLCASSLAGGSGNEKLFFGSGTQLSVL.

V is TRBV28 and J is TRBJ2-1; unclear D gene. The ends were cut back, 3 bases at V and 9 bases at J, with 3 bases in the middle. Looked up from germline, CDR1 is MDHEN and CDR2 is SYDVKM. This CDR3 region has 10 residues. CDR3 DNA: TGTGCCAGCAGTTTCGGTGAGCAGTTCTTC. Amino acid sequence: CASSFGEQFF.

J is TRBJ2-3 and V is TRBV5-1; 7 nucleotides align to TRBD2. Germline CDR1 and CDR2: SGHRS and YFSETQ. The V and J ends lost 4 bases and 4 bases, in that order; junction bases with no gene match: 3. This CDR3 has 13 residues. CDR3 nucleotides: TGCGCCAGCAGCCCGACTAGCCCAGATACGCAGTATTTT. This encodes CASSPTSPDTQYF.

The chain has TRBV7-8 and TRBJ2-7; D possibly corresponds to TRBD2 (6 bases). The CDR3 extends over 14 amino acids. The germline CDR1 and CDR2 sequences are SGHVS and FQNEAQ. V was clipped by 7 bases and J by 6 bases, with 19 bases between them. The DNA of the CDR3 is TGTGCCAGCACCACCAGGGCGGGAAGAGGCGAGCAGTACTTC. It translates to CASTTRAGRGEQYF.

The chain joins TRBV28 to TRBJ1-1, with D possibly being TRBD1 (5 bases). The CDR3 consists of 11 residues. Germline assignment: CDR1 MDHEN and CDR2 SYDVKM. The CDR3 region has the DNA TGTGCGGTCAGGGAAGGTACTGAAGCTTTCTTT. It specifies CAVREGTEAFF.

V gene TRBV6-1 combines with J gene TRBJ2-7; weak D call: TRBD1 (5 bases). The CDR3 spans 15 residues. V gave up 3 bases and J gave up 2 bases, with 14 bases separating them. Germline CDR1 and CDR2: MNHNS and SASEGT. CDR3 in amino acids: CASSERTRPTYEQYF. The CDR3 nucleotides are TGTGCCAGCAGTGAGAGGACAAGGCCTACCTACGAGCAGTACTTC.

The rearrangement links TRBV5-1 to TRBJ2-5; D possibly corresponds to TRBD2 (6 bases). V lost 6 bases, J lost 3 bases, and 18 bases lay in between. The CDR3 length is 15 residues. The germline gives CDR1 SGHRS, CDR2 YFSETQ. CDR3 protein: CASTGRQRLEETQYF. The CDR3 DNA is TGCGCCAGCACCGGGAGACAGCGCTTAGAAGAGACCCAGTACTTC. The full variable domain, in which reference TRBV5-1 and TRBJ2-5 provide the parts outside the CDR3, is KAGVTQTPRYLIKTRGQQVTLSCSPISGHRSVSWYQQTPGQGLQFLFEYFSETQRNKGNFPGRFSGRQFSNSRSEMNVSTLELGDSALYLCASTGRQRLEETQYFGPGTRLLVL.

J is TRBJ2-7 and V is TRBV11-2, with unresolved D. Germline CDR1 reads SGHAT; CDR2 reads FQNNGV. V was shortened by 4 bases and J by 6 bases, with 13 bases between the two germline ends. This CDR3 has 13 residues. The CDR3 DNA follows: TGTGCCAGCAGCTACGCCAGTCTCGGCGAGCAGTACTTC. It yields the protein CASSYASLGEQYF.

The table lists this clone with a count of one. This chain links TRBV30 with TRBJ2-3, with TRBD2 as a possible D gene (6 bases). The length of the CDR3 is 14 residues. CDR1 and CDR2 from the germline V gene are GTSNPN and SVGIG (reference sequence). Trimming took 3 bases from V and 2 from J, leaving 12 bases between them. Here the CDR3 DNA reads TGTGCCTGGAGCAGACTAGTGGTCACAGATACGCAGTATTTT. This sequence encodes CAWSRLVVTDTQYF.

The V call is TRBV7-3, the J call TRBJ2-2, with D perhaps matching TRBD1 (6 bases). The germline V gene has CDR1 SGHTA and CDR2 FQGTGA. There are 14 residues in the CDR3. The V and J ends lost 5 bases and 5 bases respectively, with 12 bases between them. CDR3: CASSHGQTTGELFF. The CDR3 coding sequence is TGTGCCAGCAGCCACGGACAGACAACCGGGGAGCTGTTTTTT.

The chain has TRBV6-5 and TRBJ1-1; D is unclear. V was pared by 0 bases and J by 5 bases, with 10 bases between. Germline V lookup: CDR1 MNHEY, CDR2 SVGAGI. The CDR3 length is 14 residues. CDR3 nucleotides: TGTGCCAGCAGTTACTCGTTCGGTGGAACTGAAGCTTTCTTT. Translating it yields CASSYSFGGTEAFF.

The V call is TRBV5-4, the J call TRBJ2-2; D possibly matches TRBD1 or TRBD2 (5 bases each). Germline V gene sequence: CDR1 SGHNT, CDR2 YYREEE (reference sequence). The CDR3 is 15 amino acids. The V and J ends lost 4 bases and 3 bases respectively, with 13 bases between them. CDR3 loop: CASSHGDGHTGELFF. The CDR3 bases are TGTGCCAGCAGCCATGGGGACGGGCACACCGGGGAGCTGTTTTTT.

The V and J genes are TRBV19 and TRBJ2-2; no clear D gene. The CDR3 is 13 residues long. Trimming left V 4 bases short and J 5 bases short, with 8 bases between. From germline, CDR1 is LNHDA and CDR2 SQIVND (reference sequence). In DNA, the CDR3 is TGTGCCAGTAGTAAACTTGGAACCGGGGAGCTGTTTTTT. The encoded protein is CASSKLGTGELFF.

Only one count was recorded for this clone. Here the CDR3 reads CASSSEGAFGNTIYF. CDR3 in DNA: TGTGCCAGCAGCTCGGAGGGGGCCTTTGGAAACACCATATATTTT. V usage is TRBV7-3 and J usage is TRBJ1-3; TRBD1 agrees at 7 bases. CDR1 and CDR2 from the germline V gene are SGHTA and FQGTGA. The CDR3 has 15 residues. Trimming cost V 4 bases and J 3 bases; bases outside gene matches: 6.

The chain carries TRBV6-1 and TRBJ2-1; 8 nucleotides line up with TRBD2. The length of the CDR3 is 14 residues. J lost 9 bases, V lost 5 bases, and 9 bases had no gene match. The germline V gene has CDR1 MNHNS and CDR2 SASEGT. CDR3 sequence reads: CASSSSGREVEQFF. CDR3 DNA: TGTGCCAGCAGTAGTTCAGGGCGGGAGGTTGAGCAGTTCTTC.

The chain recombines TRBV7-3 with TRBJ2-3; TRBD2 aligns across 9 bases. From germline, CDR1 is SGHTA and CDR2 FQGTGA. The CDR3 is made up of 15 amino acids. V lost 5 bases to trimming and J lost 6 bases; unmatched junction nucleotides: 9. The DNA for the CDR3 is TGTGCCAGCAGCCGCGGGGTAGCGGGAGTGGATACGCAGTATTTT. It is translated as CASSRGVAGVDTQYF.

V usage is TRBV19 and J usage is TRBJ2-7; 10 bases match TRBD2. V lost 4 bases and J lost 5; bases outside the gene matches: 8. CDR3 length: 15 amino acids. Germline assignment: CDR1 LNHDA and CDR2 SQIVND (reference sequence). The chain's CDR3 is CASSKPSGSTHEQYF. CDR3 sequence (DNA): TGTGCCAGTAGTAAACCTAGCGGGAGTACCCACGAGCAGTACTTC.

The V and J genes are TRBV2 and TRBJ1-1; 8 bases line up with TRBD1. CDR3 length: 16 residues. J was trimmed by 3 bases and V by 2 bases; bases with no gene match: 8. Germline V CDR1 and CDR2: SNHLY, FYNNEI. The CDR3 DNA follows: TGTGCCAGCAGTGAACGGGCGCAGGGGGCTTACACTGAAGCTTTCTTT. Translating gives CASSERAQGAYTEAFF.

The rearrangement uses TRBV11-3 and TRBJ2-1; D possibly corresponds to TRBD2 (5 bases). Between the trimmed V and J ends, which lost 2 bases and 10 bases, there was a span of 9 bases. There are 12 residues in the CDR3. Germline CDR1 SGHNT, CDR2 YENEEA. CDR3 amino acids: CASSLSSAEQFF. The CDR3 nucleotides are TGTGCCAGCAGCTTAAGTAGCGCGGAGCAGTTCTTC.